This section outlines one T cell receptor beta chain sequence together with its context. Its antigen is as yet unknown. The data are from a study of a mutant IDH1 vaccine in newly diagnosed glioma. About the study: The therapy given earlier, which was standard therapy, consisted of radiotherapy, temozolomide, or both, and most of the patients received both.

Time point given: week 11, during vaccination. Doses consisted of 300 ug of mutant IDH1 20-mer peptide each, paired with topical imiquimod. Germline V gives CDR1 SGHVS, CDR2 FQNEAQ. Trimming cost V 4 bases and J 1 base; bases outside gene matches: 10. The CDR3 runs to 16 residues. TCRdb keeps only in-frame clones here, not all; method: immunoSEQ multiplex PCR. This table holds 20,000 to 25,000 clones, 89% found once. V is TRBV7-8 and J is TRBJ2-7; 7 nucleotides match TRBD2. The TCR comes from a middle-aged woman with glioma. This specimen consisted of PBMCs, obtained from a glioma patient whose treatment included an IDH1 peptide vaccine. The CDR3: CASSSPGRARSYEQYF. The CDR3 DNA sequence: TGTGCCAGCAGCTCCCCTGGGAGGGCAAGGTCCTACGAGCAGTACTTC.